This T cell receptor (beta chain) was sequenced during a study of T cell responses to AZD1222 COVID-19 vaccine. Profiled with immunoSEQ multiplex PCR; TCRdb holds only in-frame clones, not every one. Of tens of thousands of clones in the sample, 70% to 90% were seen once. The V gene's germline CDR1 is SNHLY and CDR2 FYNNEI. Trimming removed 3 bases at V and 6 bases at J, with 14 bases between. The CDR3 consists of 14 residues. This rearrangement joins TRBV2 to TRBJ1-1, with D unclear. The receptor's source is an adult who received the AZD1222 COVID-19 vaccine. The starting material was peripheral blood, obtained 28 days after the second AZD1222 dose. The CDR3 DNA reads as TGTGCCAGCAGTGAGGTCGTCAGGCTCTCTGAAGCTTTCTTT. Protein: CASSEVVRLSEAFF.